This entry concerns a single T cell receptor (beta chain). The antigen it recognizes is unknown. Given the absence of the conserved phenylalanine or tryptophan at the CDR3 end, a read error is likely. Library construction relied on 5' RACE. Sequencer: Illumina HiSeq 2500. A second PCR of roughly 7 to 11 cycles was performed with a sample-barcoded 5' primer and a J-beta primer mix. Each TCR beta cDNA molecule received a unique molecular identifier from a template-switch 5' adaptor carrying 12 random nucleotides. Each sample yielded at least 2.5 million CDR3-containing paired-end reads. First-strand cDNA was synthesized from all RNA with the Mint cDNA synthesis kit, primed by a TRBC-specific oligonucleotide. Following uracil-DNA glycosylase treatment, all cDNA underwent a first 18-cycle PCR with the universal primers M1SS and BC2_uni_R. The study's own analysis went as follows. For normalization, 1 million high-quality reads were randomly selected from each sample, with every read carrying a distinct molecular identifier. Reads with shared molecular identifiers were discarded instead of being binned into consensus sequences. MiTCR, with a Q25 quality threshold and the strictest error-elimination algorithm, was used for CDR3 identification, clonotype clustering and error correction. Lower-bound total TCR beta diversity was estimated with a nonparametric unseen species model using Euler transformation. TCRdb reworked the public reads: Q25 trimming with fastp, MiXCR clone assembly, productive beta chains retained. Rows with one shared CDR3 protein collapse into an entry with the most common genes and DNA. The V and J calls reflect TCRdb's pipeline rather than the authors' work. The table for this sample lists some 1.5 million distinct CDR3 sequences; 28% of them were counted only once. Of the sample, 7.7% falls within the top ten clones.

The CDR3 extends over 15 residues, inclusive of both ends. The DNA shown is the 45-base CDR3, in frame from base 1. CDR1 is given as SGHKS and CDR2 as YYEKEE, both from the germline V gene (reference sequence). Trimming at the junction amounts to 0 bases on V and 6 bases on J, and the germline ends lie 15 bases apart. Donors were 40 or so systemically healthy Caucasian individuals from Russia aged roughly 6 to 90 years. Each donor gave 8 to 10 milliliters of peripheral blood, drawn into EDTA-treated Vacutainer tubes. Ficoll-Paque density-gradient centrifugation was used to isolate PBMCs, with at least 7 million per sample. Trizol reagent was used to extract total RNA from PBMCs, with at least 5 micrograms per sample. For every donor, an aliquot of PBMCs went through flow cytometry to measure the percentages of naive CD45RAhigh/CD27high T cells. The sample comes from a study of blood T cells in healthy people across ages (dated by TCRdb to about 2015). About the study as a whole: In model experiments, roughly one uniquely barcoded TCR beta cDNA molecule per two T cells was captured by template switching. Age-related changes in TCR beta repertoire diversity were measured in the study by deep sequencing normalized with unique cDNA molecular identifiers. The donors were divided into four age groups: young (average approximately 16 years), middle-aged (around 41), aged (about 62) and long-lived (roughly 82). To avoid experimental bias, donors of different ages were spread randomly across the sequencing lanes. Using the same blood draw, the study looked at two additional independent replicas of 1 million unique cDNA reads for two donors, one aged 18 to 30 and the other aged 80 or older.

Overall results and qualifications from the work: Because profiling used bulk unsorted PBMCs, naive and antigen-experienced compartments could not be compared conclusively. The CMV infection status of donors was not known, potentially confounding age-related changes in expanded clonotypes. Estimates of total diversity based on one million sequenced T cells were considered lower bounds and underestimates. As age increased, observed TCR beta diversity per million T cells dropped in a roughly linear way, and a significant reduction was already evident by age about 40. Compared with the aged group, more naive CD4+ T cells, fewer expanded clones and increased TCR diversity were shown by the long-lived group, suggesting age selection. The percentage of naive T cells measured by flow cytometry correlated strongly with observed TCR beta diversity.

The source material was blood. The chain links TRBV5-5 with TRBJ1-2; the D gene cannot be named for sure. The source is a woman aged 30 to 39 in good health. CDR3 protein: CASSLDGHQRDGYTS. Read as DNA, the sequence is TGTGCCAGCAGCTTGGATGGGCACCAACGCGATGGCTACACCTCC.